The source of this TCR beta chain is a study of cytomegalovirus exposure and HLA in healthy donors. This CDR3 comprises 15 residues. V lost 3 bases, J lost 5 bases, and 12 bases lay in between. Germline CDR1 reads SGDLS; CDR2 reads YYNGEE. PCR used 60 Vbeta primers and 13 Jbeta primers. Some clones are missing from TCRdb's copy, which holds only in-frame ones; the method was immunoSEQ multiplex PCR. The sample lists 200,000 to 250,000 clones, approximately 78% occurring once. Details on this clone: Its antigen is unidentified.

Study-wide results and caveats: Rare sequences made up most TCRs, while some public TCRs were found in many donors. Reports indicate that TCR beta sequences accurately predicted the HLA-A and HLA-B alleles of most subjects.

The TCR comes from a man between 25 and 39 years old in good health and CMV-seronegative. Sequencing used PBMCs. V usage is TRBV9 and J usage is TRBJ1-6; weak D call: TRBD1 (5 bases). CDR3 nucleotides: TGTGCCAGCAGCGGGCAGGGAAAAGATAATTCACCCCTCCACTTT. Translating gives CASSGQGKDNSPLHF.